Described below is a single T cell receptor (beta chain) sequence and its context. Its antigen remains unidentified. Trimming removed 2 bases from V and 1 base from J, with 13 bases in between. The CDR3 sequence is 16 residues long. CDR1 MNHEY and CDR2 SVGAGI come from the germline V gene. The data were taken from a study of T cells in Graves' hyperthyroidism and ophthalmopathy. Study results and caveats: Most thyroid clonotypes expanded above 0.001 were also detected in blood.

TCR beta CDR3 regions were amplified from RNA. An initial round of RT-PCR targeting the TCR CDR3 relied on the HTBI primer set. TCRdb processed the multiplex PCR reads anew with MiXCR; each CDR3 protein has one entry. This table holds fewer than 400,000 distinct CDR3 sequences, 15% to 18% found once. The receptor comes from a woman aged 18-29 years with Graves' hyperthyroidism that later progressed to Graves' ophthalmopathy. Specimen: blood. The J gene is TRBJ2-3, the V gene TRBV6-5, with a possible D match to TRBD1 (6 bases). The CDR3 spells CASSYGYGTRTDTQYF. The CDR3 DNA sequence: TGTGCCAGCAGTTACGGTTACGGGACACGCACAGATACGCAGTATTTT.